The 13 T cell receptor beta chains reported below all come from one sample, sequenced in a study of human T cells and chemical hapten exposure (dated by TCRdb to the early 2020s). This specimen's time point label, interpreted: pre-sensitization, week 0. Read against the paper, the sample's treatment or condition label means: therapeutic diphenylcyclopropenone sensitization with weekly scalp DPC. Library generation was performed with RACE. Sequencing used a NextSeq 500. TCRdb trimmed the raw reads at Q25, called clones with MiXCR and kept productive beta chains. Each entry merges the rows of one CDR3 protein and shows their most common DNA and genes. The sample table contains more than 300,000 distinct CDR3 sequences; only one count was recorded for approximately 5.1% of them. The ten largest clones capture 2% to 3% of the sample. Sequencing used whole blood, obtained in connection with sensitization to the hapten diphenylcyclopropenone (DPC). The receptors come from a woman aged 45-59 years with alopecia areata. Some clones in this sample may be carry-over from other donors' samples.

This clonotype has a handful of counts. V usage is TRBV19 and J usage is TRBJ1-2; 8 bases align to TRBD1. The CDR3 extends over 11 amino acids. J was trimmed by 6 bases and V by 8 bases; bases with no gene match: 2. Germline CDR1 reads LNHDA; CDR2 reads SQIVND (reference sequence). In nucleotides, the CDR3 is TGTGCCAGTGGACAGGGAAATGGCTACACCTTC. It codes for CASGQGNGYTF. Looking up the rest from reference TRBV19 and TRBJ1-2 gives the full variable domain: DGGITQSPKYLFRKEGQNVTLSCEQNLNHDAMYWYRQDPGQGLRLIYYSQIVNDFQKGDIAEGYSVSREKKESFPLTVTSAQKNPTAFYLCASGQGNGYTFGSGTRLTVV.

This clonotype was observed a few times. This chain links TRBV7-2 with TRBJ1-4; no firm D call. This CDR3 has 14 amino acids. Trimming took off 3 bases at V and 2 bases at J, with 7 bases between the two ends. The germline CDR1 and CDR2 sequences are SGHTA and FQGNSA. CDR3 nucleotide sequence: TGTGCCAGCAGCTTGTGGGCGACTAATGAAAAACTGTTTTTT. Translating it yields CASSLWATNEKLFF.

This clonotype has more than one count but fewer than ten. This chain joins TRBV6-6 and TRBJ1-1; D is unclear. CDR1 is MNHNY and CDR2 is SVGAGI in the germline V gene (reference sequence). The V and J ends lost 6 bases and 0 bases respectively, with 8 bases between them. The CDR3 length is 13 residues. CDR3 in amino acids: CASRGDMNTEAFF. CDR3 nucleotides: TGTGCCAGCAGAGGAGACATGAACACTGAAGCTTTCTTT.

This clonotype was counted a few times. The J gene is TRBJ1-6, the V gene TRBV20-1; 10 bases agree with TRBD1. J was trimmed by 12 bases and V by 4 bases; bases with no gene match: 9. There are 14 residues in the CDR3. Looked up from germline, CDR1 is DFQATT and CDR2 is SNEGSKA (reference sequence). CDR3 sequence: CSATSGTGVEPLHF. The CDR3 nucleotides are TGCAGTGCTACCTCCGGGACAGGGGTAGAACCCCTCCACTTT.

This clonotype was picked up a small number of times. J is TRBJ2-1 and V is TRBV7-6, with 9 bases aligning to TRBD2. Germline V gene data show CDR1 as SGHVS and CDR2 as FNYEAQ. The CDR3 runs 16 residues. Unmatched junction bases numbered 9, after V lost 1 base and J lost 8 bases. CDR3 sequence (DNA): TGTGCCAGCAGCTTAGAGCTCGCGGGGGGGAAGCATGAGCAGTTCTTC. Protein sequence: CASSLELAGGKHEQFF.

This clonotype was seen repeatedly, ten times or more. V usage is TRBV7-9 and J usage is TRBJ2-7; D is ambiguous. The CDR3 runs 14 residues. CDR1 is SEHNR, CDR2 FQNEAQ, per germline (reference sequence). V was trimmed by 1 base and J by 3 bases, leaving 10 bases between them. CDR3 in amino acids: CASSLEARFYEQYF. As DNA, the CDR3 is TGTGCCAGCAGCTTAGAGGCCAGGTTCTACGAGCAGTACTTC.

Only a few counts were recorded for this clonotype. The CDR3 here is CASLGGQKDNSPLHF. CDR3 sequence (DNA): TGTGCCAGCTTGGGGGGACAGAAAGATAATTCACCCCTCCACTTT. This chain links TRBV6-5 with TRBJ1-6; 7 nucleotides line up with TRBD1. J lost 5 bases, V lost 8 bases, and 9 bases had no gene match. The germline gives CDR1 MNHEY, CDR2 SVGAGI. The CDR3 consists of 15 residues.

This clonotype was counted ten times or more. The CDR3 DNA sequence: TGTGCCAGCGGACAAGAGACCCAGTACTTC. This codes for CASGQETQYF. The gene calls are TRBV28 and TRBJ2-5; no definite D call. Between the trimmed V and J ends, which lost 8 bases and 2 bases, there was a span of 3 bases. The length of the CDR3 is 10 residues. Germline-derived CDR1 and CDR2 are MDHEN and SYDVKM.

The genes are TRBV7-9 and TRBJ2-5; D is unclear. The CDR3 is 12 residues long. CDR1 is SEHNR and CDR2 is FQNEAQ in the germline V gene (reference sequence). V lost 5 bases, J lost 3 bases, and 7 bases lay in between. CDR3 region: CASSAREETQYF. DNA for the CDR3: TGTGCCAGCAGCGCCCGAGAAGAGACCCAGTACTTC.

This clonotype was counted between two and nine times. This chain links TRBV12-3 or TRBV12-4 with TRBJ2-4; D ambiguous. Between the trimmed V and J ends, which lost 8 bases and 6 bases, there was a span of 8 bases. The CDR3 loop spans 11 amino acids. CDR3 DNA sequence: TGTGCCAGCCGCACTACAAACATTCAGTACTTC. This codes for CASRTTNIQYF.

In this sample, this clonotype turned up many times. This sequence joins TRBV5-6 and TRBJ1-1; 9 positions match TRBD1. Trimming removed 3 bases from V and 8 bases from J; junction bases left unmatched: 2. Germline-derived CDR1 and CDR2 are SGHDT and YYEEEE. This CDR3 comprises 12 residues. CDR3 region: CASSSTGGEAFF. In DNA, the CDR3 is TGTGCCAGCAGCTCCACAGGGGGCGAAGCTTTCTTT. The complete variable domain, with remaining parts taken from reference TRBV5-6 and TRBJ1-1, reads DAGVTQSPTHLIKTRGQQVTLRCSPKSGHDTVSWYQQALGQGPQFIFQYYEEEERQRGNFPDRFSGHQFPNYSSELNVNALLLGDSALYLCASSSTGGEAFFGQGTRLTVV.

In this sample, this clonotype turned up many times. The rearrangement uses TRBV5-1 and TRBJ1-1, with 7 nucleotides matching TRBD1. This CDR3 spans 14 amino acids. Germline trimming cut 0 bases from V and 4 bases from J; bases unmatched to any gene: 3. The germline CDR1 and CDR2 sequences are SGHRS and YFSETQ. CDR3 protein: CASSLEGAGTEAFF. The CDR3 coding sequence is TGCGCCAGCAGCTTGGAGGGGGCAGGCACTGAAGCTTTCTTT. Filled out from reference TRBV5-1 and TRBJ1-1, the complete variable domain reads KAGVTQTPRYLIKTRGQQVTLSCSPISGHRSVSWYQQTPGQGLQFLFEYFSETQRNKGNFPGRFSGRQFSNSRSEMNVSTLELGDSALYLCASSLEGAGTEAFFGQGTRLTVV.

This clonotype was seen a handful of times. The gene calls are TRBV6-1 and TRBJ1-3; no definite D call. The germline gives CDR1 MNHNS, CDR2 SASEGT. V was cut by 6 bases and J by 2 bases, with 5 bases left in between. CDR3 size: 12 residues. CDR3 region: CASRVTGNTIYF. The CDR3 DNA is TGTGCCAGCAGAGTGACTGGAAACACCATATATTTT.